The 7 T cell receptor beta chains listed next were all sequenced from one sample in a study of tumor-infiltrating lymphocytes in primary liver carcinoma. Co-extraction of both nucleic acids (RNA and DNA) used about 19-33 mg of unsorted bulk tissue. Priming with a constant-region primer yielded TCR beta cDNA from 400 to 500 ng total RNA. Slightly modified ARM-PCR served as the procedure for the TCR beta libraries. These libraries came from three rounds of nested multiplex PCR. The study ran its first two PCR rounds for approximately 10 cycles each, using TRBV1-TRBV30 forward primers and a C-beta reverse primer. TCRdb analysed the multiplex PCR reads with MiXCR anew, one entry per CDR3 protein. The sample consists of about 110,000 distinct CDR3 sequences, approximately 82% of them appearing once. The specimen sequenced was liver tumor tissue from sampling region 3. Noted subset: tumor region T3, left-lateral pole. Source of these receptors: a man between 35 and 55 years old with primary liver carcinoma and hepatitis B virus infection.

Of note for this clonotype: One end of the junction fails to match germline, which may point to a read error. The chain carries TRBV28 and TRBJ1-1; the D is unclear. Germline-derived CDR1 and CDR2 are MDHEN and SYDVKM. The CDR3 consists of 15 residues. The CDR3 region is CAISLATTWNTEAFF. The CDR3 DNA is TGTGCCATCAGTTTAGCAACAACATGGAACACTGAAGCTTTCTTT.

Only a few counts were recorded for this clonotype. Possible read error: a much larger clone is one base away. This chain joins TRBV28 and TRBJ1-5, with D uncertain. CDR3 length: 13 amino acids. Germline CDR1 reads MDHEN; CDR2 reads SYDVKM. The CDR3 protein is CASSSNVGQLQHF. The DNA for the CDR3 is TGTGCCAGCAGTAGTAACGTGGGTCAGCTCCAGCATTTT.

Regarding this clonotype: Compared with germline, one end of the junction differs, possibly owing to a read error. This chain joins TRBV11-1 and TRBJ2-1; 7 nucleotides match TRBD1. The CDR3 contains 15 residues. Germline loops: CDR1 SGHAT, CDR2 FQDESV (reference sequence). CDR3 DNA: TGTGCAAGCGGACCCACAGGGGTTCTGGGCAATGAACAGTTCTTC. Amino acids: CASGPTGVLGNEQFF.

This rearrangement joins TRBV9 to TRBJ2-7; 9 bases match TRBD1. This CDR3 spans 16 amino acids. Losses at the gene ends were 4 bases for V and 6 bases for J; bases not matched to a gene: 14. Looked up from germline, CDR1 is SGDLS and CDR2 is YYNGEE. The CDR3 nucleotides are TGTGCCAGCAGCTCCCGCACAGACAGGGGGGAAGGCGAGCAGTACTTC. Its protein product is CASSSRTDRGEGEQYF.

As for this clonotype: The missing conserved phenylalanine or tryptophan at the end of this CDR3 makes a read error likely. No DNA is shown, since the ends of the CDR3 on it are uncertain; the CDR3 is the one TCRdb lists. The chain carries TRBV11-2 and TRBJ2-2. Including both end residues, the CDR3 is 17 amino acids long. Germline V gives CDR1 SGHAT, CDR2 FQNNGV. This CDR3 reads CASSLDHRGRDTGELII.

This clonotype turned up a few times. The junction departs from germline at one end; a sequencing error may be responsible. This chain joins TRBV11-2 and TRBJ2-1; the match to TRBD2 covers 9 bases. The CDR3 extends over 16 amino acids. Germline V gives CDR1 SGHAT, CDR2 FQNNGV. The CDR3 DNA sequence: TGTGCCAGCAGCTCGCGCCCCAGCGGGAGGATCTATGAACAGTTCTTC. It is translated as CASSSRPSGRIYEQFF.

With respect to this clonotype: Relative to the germline gene, one junction end is altered; a read error may explain this. The chain carries TRBV28 and TRBJ1-6; D ambiguous. This CDR3 contains 15 residues. From germline, CDR1 is MDHEN and CDR2 SYDVKM. CDR3 in DNA: TGTGCCAACAGTTTATCACTGGGCAATAATTCACCCCTCCACTTT. Translating it yields CANSLSLGNNSPLHF. Drawing the rest from reference TRBV28 and TRBJ1-6, the complete variable domain is DVKVTQSSRYLVKRTGEKVFLECVQDMDHENMFWYRQDPGLGLRLIYFSYDVKMKEKGDIPEGYSVSREKKERFSLILESASTNQTSMYLCANSLSLGNNSPLHFGNGTRLTVT.